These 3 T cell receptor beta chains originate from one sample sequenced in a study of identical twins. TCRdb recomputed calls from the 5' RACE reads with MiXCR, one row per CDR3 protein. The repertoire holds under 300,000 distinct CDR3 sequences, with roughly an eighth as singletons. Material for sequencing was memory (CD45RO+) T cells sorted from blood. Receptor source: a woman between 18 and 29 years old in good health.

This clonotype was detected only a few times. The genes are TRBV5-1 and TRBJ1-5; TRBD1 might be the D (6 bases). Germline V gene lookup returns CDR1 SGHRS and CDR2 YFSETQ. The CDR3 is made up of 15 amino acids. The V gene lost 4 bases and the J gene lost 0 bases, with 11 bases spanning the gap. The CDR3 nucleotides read TGCGCCAGCAGCGAACAGGGACTTAGCAATCAGCCCCAGCATTTT. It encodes CASSEQGLSNQPQHF.

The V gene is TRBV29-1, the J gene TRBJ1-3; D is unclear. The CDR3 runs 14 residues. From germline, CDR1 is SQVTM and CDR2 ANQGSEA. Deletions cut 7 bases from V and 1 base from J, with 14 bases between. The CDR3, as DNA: TGCAGCGGATATAAGGGCGGATCTGGAAACACCATATATTTT. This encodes CSGYKGGSGNTIYF.

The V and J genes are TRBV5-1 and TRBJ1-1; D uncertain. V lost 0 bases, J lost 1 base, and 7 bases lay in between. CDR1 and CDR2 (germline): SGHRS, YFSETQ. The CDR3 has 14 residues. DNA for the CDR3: TGCGCCAGCAGCTTGGAGTGGGGGAACACTGAAGCTTTCTTT. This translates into CASSLEWGNTEAFF.